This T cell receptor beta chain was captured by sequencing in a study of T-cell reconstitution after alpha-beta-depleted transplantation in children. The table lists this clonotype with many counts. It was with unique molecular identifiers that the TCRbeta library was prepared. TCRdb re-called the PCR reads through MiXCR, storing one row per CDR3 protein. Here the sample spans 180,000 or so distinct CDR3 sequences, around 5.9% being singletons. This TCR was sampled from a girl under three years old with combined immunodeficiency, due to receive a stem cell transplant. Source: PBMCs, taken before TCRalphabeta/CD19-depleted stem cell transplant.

The DNA for the CDR3 is TGCGCCAGCAGCCAAGAGGGTAGCGGGGGCTCCTACAATGAGCAGTTCTTC. It specifies CASSQEGSGGSYNEQFF. This chain connects TRBV4-3 to TRBJ2-1; 9 nucleotides match TRBD2. The trim removed 0 bases at V and 0 bases at J, leaving 3 bases unmatched. The germline gives CDR1 LGHNA, CDR2 YSLEER. This CDR3 region has 17 residues.